This T cell receptor (beta chain) was identified in a study of Ad26.COV2.S vaccination and SARS-CoV-2 variants. Assay used: immunoSEQ multiplex PCR; TCRdb lists only in-frame clones, some missing. The sample carries about 250,000 clones, around nine tenths recorded once. Treatment indicated: 15 to 20 received Ad26.COV2.S at low or high dose, single or two shots; about 5 received placebo; per-sample allocation not given. Each sample was drawn 63 days after the first injection (of vaccine or placebo). The germline gives CDR1 SGHKS, CDR2 YYEKEE (reference sequence). The V and J ends lost 3 bases and 4 bases respectively, with 13 bases between them. This CDR3 has 14 amino acids.

The sequencing used peripheral blood, collected in a trial of Ad26.COV2.S vaccine versus placebo. V usage is TRBV5-5 and J usage is TRBJ1-1; no reliable D call. The sequence was obtained from a person aged 18-60 years who received the Ad26.COV2.S COVID-19 vaccine or a placebo. The CDR3 here is CASSSKLEGTEAFF. CDR3 DNA sequence: TGTGCCAGCAGCTCGAAGCTGGAGGGCACTGAAGCTTTCTTT.